The T cell receptor (beta chain) described here comes from a study of T cell responses to AZD1222 COVID-19 vaccine (dated by TCRdb to 2020 to 2023). General notes on the study: AZD1222 recipients with second doses at about 4 weeks or about 12 weeks were pooled, because spike-specific TCR depth and breadth did not differ between schedules. Trial participants were enrolled by age into 18-55, 56-69 and 70-plus year subgroups, with approximately 150, 30 and 60 TCR-sequenced participants respectively. A total of 230 to 250 trial participants underwent TCR sequencing, of whom around 200 received two doses of AZD1222 and about 25 received two doses of the MenACWY control vaccine. General findings and caveats noted by the study authors: Reportedly, almost half of the unique spike-specific TCRs recognized epitopes lying outside the regions that are mutated in the B.1.351 and B.1.1.7 variants. The 56-69-year group was small, and its depth increase did not reach significance, likely because of low power. Because no day 14 peak-response samples were available, repertoires were characterized only after the peak T cell response. After two AZD1222 doses, both the breadth and the depth of spike-specific TCRs were significantly higher than at day 0 and than in MenACWY recipients. Participants were mostly white British, with more females than males. The authors suggested clonal diversity may have been underestimated. Vaccine-associated CD4 TCRs spanned the whole spike protein, with dominant responses in regions 160-218 and 743-854. Only five to seven AZD1222 recipients were SARS-CoV-2 seropositive at baseline, limiting conclusions about previously exposed vaccinees.

The CDR3 starts with the cysteine, ends with the phenylalanine, and has 13 residues. CDR3 DNA is the only sequence kept; it has 39 bases, read in frame from the first base. V drops 3 bases and J drops 7 bases, leaving 10 bases in between. The CDR3 regions of human TCRbeta chains were subjected to immunosequencing. Turning to the authors' computational methods: Repertoire TCRs were matched against a reference library of SARS-CoV-2-specific TCRs generated with the MIRA antigen-specificity platform. Breadth was defined as the fraction of unique TCRs that were SARS-CoV-2-associated. Depth was defined as the fraction of total T cells that were SARS-CoV-2-associated. Each spike-specific TCR was assigned to its reactive spike region and to a CD4 or CD8 class using the MIRA data. Log10-transformed breadth and depth values were compared by one-way ANOVA with Sidak's multiple comparisons tests. The immuneACCESS repertoire file appears here via TCRdb, limited to in-frame rearrangements. These files lack a portion of the clones; in checked studies, under half of the deficit traces to unresolved V genes, and the cause of the others is not known. D and trimming come from the DNA, and the V and J calls and clone size come from that table. In this sample the table shows more than 95,000 clones, roughly 91% of which occur a single time. In total, the top ten clones hold around 30% of the sample.

The time point label on this specimen signifies: baseline before first vaccination. Samples from vaccinated people were obtained from the UK trials COV001 and COV002, which included a single-blind randomized controlled phase 2/3 trial of AZD1222 (ChAdOx1 nCoV-19) in healthy adults. For TCRbeta chain sequencing, PBMC samples from trial participants were taken at day 0 and at day 28 after the second dose. About this clone itself: Which antigen it targets is not known. No per-base quality is available; no much larger clone lies one base away.

Source: peripheral blood, taken on day 0 of AZD1222 vaccination. The chain joins TRBV12-3 or TRBV12-4 to TRBJ1-5; a tentative D call is TRBD1 (5 bases match). This TCR was recovered from an adult in good health. The CDR3 protein sequence reads: CASSFRVDQPQHF. The base sequence is TGTGCCAGCAGTTTCAGGGTAGACCAGCCCCAGCATTTT.